The 12 T cell receptor beta chains reported below all come from one sample, sequenced in a study of glioma-infiltrating T cells after dendritic cell vaccination. Time point of the sample: after dendritic cell vaccination, including at tumor progression/relapse. Libraries were prepared by immunoSEQ multiplex PCR; TCRdb keeps only in-frame clonotypes and omits some of them. Of roughly 50,000 clones listed, about 89% were seen once; the top ten hold around 5%. The sequences come from blood, collected after dendritic cell vaccination. These receptor sequences come from a human donor with glioblastoma.

The CDR3: CASSQDHGQVYQPQHF. The CDR3 DNA follows: TGTGCCAGCAGCCAAGACCACGGACAGGTTTATCAGCCCCAGCATTTT. This chain uses TRBV4-2 with TRBJ1-5, with 7 bases that match TRBD1. The V gene's germline CDR1 is LGHNA and CDR2 YNFKEQ. The ends lost 0 bases at V and 5 bases at J; junction bases unmatched: 7. This CDR3 comprises 16 residues.

The rearrangement joins TRBV4-3 to TRBJ2-3; perhaps TRBD1 as D (5 bases). Per germline, CDR1 LGHNA and CDR2 YSLEER. The CDR3 totals 13 residues. V shed 3 bases and J shed 7 bases, with 11 bases lying between them. The CDR3 loop reads CASSQVTGNTQYF. In DNA, the CDR3 is TGCGCCAGCAGCCAGGTCACAGGAAATACGCAGTATTTT.

A single count supports this clone. The genes are TRBV27 and TRBJ2-7; 8 positions match TRBD1. CDR1 is MNHEY, CDR2 SMNVEV, per germline (reference sequence). J lost 5 bases, V lost 7 bases, and 13 bases had no gene match. The CDR3 totals 15 residues. CDR3 DNA sequence: TGTGCCAGCACAGGACAGGGCAAGTCGTTGGACGAGCAGTACTTC. Amino acids: CASTGQGKSLDEQYF.

The rearrangement links TRBV28 to TRBJ2-5, with TRBD1 matching over 12 bases. The CDR3 consists of 15 residues. V trimming: 9 bases; J trimming: 4 bases; junction bases outside the gene matches: 9. Germline lookup yields CDR1 MDHEN and CDR2 SYDVKM. The CDR3 nucleotides are TGTGCCAGTCACCGGGACAGGGGGCGTCCAGAGACCCAGTACTTC. Translating it yields CASHRDRGRPETQYF. The entire variable domain, with the rest obtained from reference TRBV28 and TRBJ2-5, is as follows: DVKVTQSSRYLVKRTGEKVFLECVQDMDHENMFWYRQDPGLGLRLIYFSYDVKMKEKGDIPEGYSVSREKKERFSLILESASTNQTSMYLCASHRDRGRPETQYFGPGTRLLVL.

The chain joins TRBV28 to TRBJ1-1; D possibly corresponds to TRBD1 (6 bases). CDR3 size: 17 residues. V was cut by 6 bases and J by 1 base, with 21 bases left in between. Germline lookup yields CDR1 MDHEN and CDR2 SYDVKM. The CDR3: CASRKDSHPPRNTEAFF. CDR3 DNA: TGTGCCAGCAGAAAGGACAGTCACCCCCCCAGGAACACTGAAGCTTTCTTT.

The rearrangement uses TRBV7-5 and TRBJ2-7; TRBD2, the D gene given by the table, was not confirmed from the DNA. TRBV7-5 is a pseudogene segment. CDR3 length: 18 residues. CDR3 amino acids: CARSSPPRGGKSSYEQYF. CDR3 sequence (DNA): TGTGCCAGAAGCTCACCCCCCCGGGGTGGCAAGAGCTCCTACGAGCAGTACTTC.

The chain joins TRBV7-9 to TRBJ1-1; 7 bases align to TRBD1. Germline V lookup: CDR1 SEHNR, CDR2 FQNEAQ (reference sequence). Germline trimming cut 5 bases from V and 0 bases from J; bases unmatched to any gene: 12. This CDR3 is built from 17 residues. The CDR3: CASSPNRDSYMNTEAFF. The CDR3 DNA follows: TGTGCCAGCAGCCCGAACCGGGACAGCTATATGAACACTGAAGCTTTCTTT.

The genes are TRBV14 and TRBJ2-1, with TRBD1 matching 7 bases. V shed 2 bases and J 2 bases; nucleotides not matched to a gene: 3. The CDR3 consists of 15 residues. CDR1 SGHDN and CDR2 FVKESK come from the germline V gene. CDR3 nucleotide sequence: TGTGCCAGCAGCCAACCGGGACAGCCCTACAATGAGCAGTTCTTC. This gives the protein CASSQPGQPYNEQFF.

The chain employs TRBV4-1 and TRBJ2-7; TRBD1 matches at 7 bases. V was pared by 3 bases and J by 2 bases, with 4 bases of the junction left unmatched. CDR3 length equals 14 residues. CDR1 and CDR2 (germline): MGHRA, YSYEKL. As DNA, the CDR3 is TGCGCCAGCAGCCACAGACAGGGTACCTACGAGCAGTACTTC. This encodes CASSHRQGTYEQYF.

The J gene is TRBJ2-1, the V gene TRBV5-6; 8 positions agree with TRBD1. This CDR3 has 14 residues. After removal of 4 bases from V and 9 bases from J, the junction contained 9 bases not matched to a gene. Germline V lookup: CDR1 SGHDT, CDR2 YYEEEE. The CDR3 is CASSQDRVWGEQFF. Here the CDR3 DNA reads TGTGCCAGCAGCCAGGACAGGGTCTGGGGTGAGCAGTTCTTC.

The rearrangement uses TRBV5-4 and TRBJ2-3; TRBD1 agrees at 11 bases. The germline CDR1 and CDR2 sequences are SGHNT and YYREEE (reference sequence). CDR3 length: 16 amino acids. Trimming removed 1 base from V and 5 bases from J; junction bases left unmatched: 6. CDR3 residues: CASSLRTGGLGDTQYF. The CDR3 DNA follows: TGTGCCAGCAGCTTGCGGACAGGGGGCTTAGGAGATACGCAGTATTTT.

The chain carries TRBV7-9 and TRBJ1-2, with a possible D match to TRBD1 (5 bases). Trimming removed 4 bases at V and 6 bases at J, with 21 bases between. Germline lookup yields CDR1 SEHNR and CDR2 FQNEAQ (reference sequence). This CDR3 is built from 16 residues. CDR3 in DNA: TGTGCCAGCAGCTACCCGGTGGGGCCAGGGCACGATGGCTACACCTTC. This gives the protein CASSYPVGPGHDGYTF. Filled out from reference TRBV7-9 and TRBJ1-2, the complete variable domain reads DTGVSQNPRHKITKRGQNVTFRCDPISEHNRLYWYRQTLGQGPEFLTYFQNEAQLEKSRLLSDRFSAERPKGSFSTLEIQRTEQGDSAMYLCASSYPVGPGHDGYTFGSGTRLTVV.